What follows are 31 T cell receptor beta chains derived from one specimen sequenced in a study of T cell responses to AZD1222 COVID-19 vaccine. Sequenced by immunoSEQ multiplex PCR; TCRdb stores in-frame clones only, minus some. The sample lists tens of thousands of clones, over 75% occurring once. The source was peripheral blood, collected on day 0 of AZD1222 vaccination. All receptors derive from an adult in good health.

This rearrangement joins TRBV19 to TRBJ1-4; 9 bases match TRBD1. From germline, CDR1 is LNHDA and CDR2 SQIVND (reference sequence). The CDR3 extends over 13 amino acids. V lost 5 bases, J lost 6 bases, and 1 base stayed unmatched. The CDR3 loop is CASSWDRDEKLFF. The CDR3, as DNA: TGTGCCAGTAGTTGGGACAGGGATGAAAAACTGTTTTTT.

The chain uses TRBV7-9 and TRBJ1-3, with 7 bases that match TRBD1. V lost 8 bases and J lost 2; bases outside the gene matches: 6. The germline CDR1 and CDR2 sequences are SEHNR and FQNEAQ (reference sequence). The CDR3 spans 14 residues. CDR3 amino acids: CASQGGATGNTIYF. In nucleotides, the CDR3 is TGTGCCAGCCAAGGGGGCGCAACTGGAAACACCATATATTTT.

The rearrangement joins TRBV4-3 to TRBJ1-3; tentative D call: TRBD1 (6 bases). The CDR3 consists of 16 residues. Germline V gene data show CDR1 as LGHNA and CDR2 as YSLEER. V gave up 4 bases and J gave up 4 bases, with 17 bases separating them. The CDR3 nucleotides read TGCGCCAGCAGCCTGGGAACGGGGGCTGGGGGAAACACCATATATTTT. Amino acids: CASSLGTGAGGNTIYF.

The chain joins TRBV4-3 to TRBJ2-3, with D unresolved. The CDR3 length is 13 residues. Germline CDR1 LGHNA, CDR2 YSLEER. Trimming cost V 0 bases and J 6 bases, with 7 bases left between them. The CDR3 nucleotides read TGCGCCAGCAGCCAAGACCGCCGGGATACGCAGTATTTT. Translating it yields CASSQDRRDTQYF.

The chain carries TRBV12-3 or TRBV12-4 and TRBJ1-1; D is ambiguous. This CDR3 comprises 13 residues. V was cut by 5 bases and J by 4 bases, with 11 bases left in between. CDR3 sequence reads: CASSREASTEAFF. CDR3 coding DNA: TGTGCCAGCAGTCGGGAGGCCAGCACTGAAGCTTTCTTT.

The chain uses TRBV6-5 and TRBJ2-1; D unresolved. Trimming cost V 2 bases and J 10 bases, with 6 bases left between them. Looked up from germline, CDR1 is MNHEY and CDR2 is SVGAGI. There are 11 residues in the CDR3. The CDR3 region is CASSYPGEQFF. The CDR3 coding sequence is TGTGCCAGCAGTTACCCCGGGGAGCAGTTCTTC.

The DNA for the CDR3 is TGTGCCAGCAGCGCCACTACCGCGGCGGTCGCTTTCTTT. It is translated as CASSATTAAVAFF. This chain uses TRBV27 with TRBJ1-1; D is uncertain. Germline lookup yields CDR1 MNHEY and CDR2 SMNVEV (reference sequence). This CDR3 contains 13 residues. Trimming left V 6 bases short and J 11 bases short, with 19 bases between.

V is TRBV5-4 and J is TRBJ1-2; 11 bases align to TRBD1. V was pared by 4 bases and J by 6 bases, with 8 bases of the junction left unmatched. This CDR3 has 15 amino acids. From germline, CDR1 is SGHNT and CDR2 YYREEE (reference sequence). DNA for the CDR3: TGTGCCAGCAGCCCCAGGACAGGGGGCTCAGATGGCTACACCTTC. It is translated as CASSPRTGGSDGYTF.

The chain couples TRBV6-5 to TRBJ2-7; D is possibly TRBD1 (5 bases). Germline CDR1 MNHEY, CDR2 SVGAGI. CDR3 length: 15 amino acids. V was cut by 7 bases and J by 0 bases, with 16 bases left in between. The CDR3 coding sequence is TGTGCCAGCACCTCCGATCAGGGCTTCTCCTACGAGCAGTACTTC. It translates to CASTSDQGFSYEQYF.

This chain uses TRBV3-1 (or the pseudogene TRBV3-2) with TRBJ2-5; the D gene is possibly TRBD1 (5 bases). CDR1 LGHDT and CDR2 YNNKEL come from the germline V gene (reference sequence). The CDR3 runs to 16 residues. V dropped 6 bases and J dropped 2 bases, with 19 bases sitting between them. CDR3 sequence (DNA): TGTGCCAGCAGTCTTGGGGCCCGACAGAGACAAGAGACCCAGTACTTC. It is translated as CASSLGARQRQETQYF.

The chain recombines TRBV7-3 with TRBJ2-5, with D tentatively TRBD1 or TRBD2 (6 bases each). The CDR3 contains 13 residues. V was trimmed by 3 bases and J by 7 bases, leaving 12 bases between them. Germline CDR1 and CDR2: SGHTA and FQGTGA. The CDR3 DNA reads TGTGCCAGCAGCTTTAAGGGGGGAGGGACCCAGTACTTC. Encoded protein: CASSFKGGGTQYF.

V gene TRBV7-2 combines with J gene TRBJ1-6, with 9 bases identical to TRBD1. The germline V gene encodes CDR1 SGHTA and CDR2 FQGNSA. V lost 4 bases, J lost 8 bases, and 3 bases stayed unmatched. The CDR3 extends over 14 amino acids. CDR3 DNA: TGTGCCAGCAGCTCGGGACAGGGAGATTCACCCCTCCACTTT. Encoded protein: CASSSGQGDSPLHF.

The rearrangement uses TRBV28 and TRBJ1-5; no clear D. In germline, CDR1 is MDHEN, CDR2 SYDVKM. The CDR3 totals 14 residues. The V end lost 6 bases, the J end lost 0 bases, and 9 bases lay between the germline ends. The CDR3 nucleotides are TGTGCCAGCAGCCTCCTGAATAGCAATCAGCCCCAGCATTTT. Protein product: CASSLLNSNQPQHF.

The J gene is TRBJ1-1, the V gene TRBV4-3; no definite D call. Trimming took off 5 bases at V and 5 bases at J, with 9 bases between the two ends. The CDR3 runs to 12 residues. CDR1 LGHNA and CDR2 YSLEER come from the germline V gene. The CDR3 DNA reads TGCGCCAGCAGCGGGGTGGGTACTGAAGCTTTCTTT. Translating gives CASSGVGTEAFF.

This clone has just one count. This rearrangement joins TRBV27 to TRBJ1-2; 8 bases are a match to TRBD1. The V gene's germline CDR1 is MNHEY and CDR2 SMNVEV (reference sequence). V was clipped by 5 bases and J by 0 bases; unmatched bases: 5. The CDR3 loop spans 15 amino acids. The CDR3 DNA sequence: TGTGCCAGCAGTCTCCGGACAGGGACTAACTATGGCTACACCTTC. Its translation: CASSLRTGTNYGYTF.

In its sample, this clone was seen once. The genes are TRBV9 and TRBJ2-1, with D unclear. V shed 0 bases and J shed 5 bases, with 15 bases lying between them. Germline lookup yields CDR1 SGDLS and CDR2 YYNGEE. The CDR3 sequence is 16 residues long. The CDR3 DNA sequence: TGTGCCAGCAGCGTAGGTAGACGCGCCTTAGACAATGAGCAGTTCTTC. Residues: CASSVGRRALDNEQFF.

This rearrangement joins TRBV7-3 to TRBJ2-5, with 8 nucleotides matching TRBD2. CDR1 SGHTA and CDR2 FQGTGA come from the germline V gene. With 3 bases clipped from V and 5 bases from J, the junction kept 8 bases outside the gene matches. The CDR3 runs to 15 residues. CDR3 in DNA: TGTGCCAGCAGCTTCTCCGGGACTAGGGGGGAGACCCAGTACTTC. Translation: CASSFSGTRGETQYF.

The rearrangement joins TRBV2 to TRBJ2-5; perhaps TRBD1 as D (6 bases). The germline V gene has CDR1 SNHLY and CDR2 FYNNEI. This CDR3 is built from 15 residues. Trimming shortened V by 6 bases and J by 5 bases, and 19 bases separated the two germline ends. Here the CDR3 reads CASRTSGDGKETQYF. The CDR3 DNA reads TGTGCCAGCAGGACCTCAGGGGATGGGAAGGAGACCCAGTACTTC. The full variable domain, in which reference TRBV2 and TRBJ2-5 provide the parts outside the CDR3, is EPEVTQTPSHQVTQMGQEVILRCVPISNHLYFYWYRQILGQKVEFLVSFYNNEISEKSEIFDDQFSVERPDGSNFTLKIRSTKLEDSAMYFCASRTSGDGKETQYFGPGTRLLVL.

The rearrangement links TRBV7-2 to TRBJ1-4, with 12 bases matching TRBD1. From germline, CDR1 is SGHTA and CDR2 FQGNSA. The CDR3 runs to 14 residues. Trimming cost V 4 bases and J 7 bases; bases outside gene matches: 1. The CDR3 reads CASSSGQGAEKLFF. CDR3 coding DNA: TGTGCCAGCAGCTCGGGACAGGGGGCTGAAAAACTGTTTTTT. The variable domain in full, with the rest retrieved from reference TRBV7-2 and TRBJ1-4, is GAGVSQSPSNKVTEKGKDVELRCDPISGHTALYWYRQSLGQGLEFLIYFQGNSAPDKSGLPSDRFSAERTGGSVSTLTIQRTQQEDSAVYLCASSSGQGAEKLFFGSGTQLSVL.

This clone showed up just a few times. The chain has TRBV9 and TRBJ2-2, with D possibly matching TRBD1 (8 bases). CDR1 SGDLS and CDR2 YYNGEE come from the germline V gene. V dropped 7 bases and J dropped 3 bases, with 13 bases sitting between them. The CDR3 is made up of 14 amino acids. CDR3 in amino acids: CASHRGGDTGELFF. DNA of the CDR3: TGTGCCAGCCACAGGGGGGGCGACACCGGGGAGCTGTTTTTT. Drawing the rest from reference TRBV9 and TRBJ2-2, the complete variable domain is DSGVTQTPKHLITATGQRVTLRCSPRSGDLSVYWYQQSLDQGLQFLIQYYNGEERAKGNILERFSAQQFPDLHSELNLSSLELGDSALYFCASHRGGDTGELFFGEGSRLTVL.

V is TRBV24-1 and J is TRBJ1-1; D not resolved. The CDR3 runs 11 residues. Per germline, CDR1 KGHDR and CDR2 SFDVKD. Trimming took off 7 bases at V and 10 bases at J, with 12 bases between the two ends. The CDR3: CATRPPVSAFF. In nucleotides, the CDR3 is TGTGCCACCAGACCCCCAGTTTCAGCTTTCTTT.

The chain is built from TRBV5-1 and TRBJ2-1, with D unresolved. Trimming removed 4 bases from V and 4 bases from J, with 15 bases in between. CDR3 length: 15 residues. Germline-derived CDR1 and CDR2 are SGHRS and YFSETQ. DNA for the CDR3: TGCGCCAGCAGCCCCGGGTTTTATGAGTACAATGAGCAGTTCTTC. Translating it yields CASSPGFYEYNEQFF.

V and J are TRBV24-1 and TRBJ1-5; D uncertain. CDR1 is KGHDR and CDR2 is SFDVKD in the germline V gene. The ends were cut back, 4 bases at V and 2 bases at J, with 8 bases in the middle. The CDR3 consists of 14 residues. The CDR3 nucleotides are TGTGCCACCAGTGAGCCCGGGGGCAATCAGCCCCAGCATTTT. Translating it yields CATSEPGGNQPQHF.

This rearrangement joins TRBV6-5 to TRBJ2-7; maybe TRBD2 (6 bases). The CDR3 spans 14 residues. The germline CDR1 and CDR2 sequences are MNHEY and SVGAGI. V was clipped by 7 bases and J by 2 bases, with 15 bases between them. CDR3 bases: TGTGCCAGCAAGGGTAGCGGTGGAACCTACGAGCAGTACTTC. It codes for CASKGSGGTYEQYF.

The table lists this clone with many counts. The V call is TRBV9, the J call TRBJ2-2; D is perhaps TRBD1 (6 bases). The CDR3 consists of 18 residues. Germline CDR1 SGDLS, CDR2 YYNGEE. V dropped 5 bases and J dropped 3 bases, with 23 bases sitting between them. The CDR3 spells CASRVYRAVLSDTGELFF. CDR3 nucleotides: TGTGCCAGCAGGGTATACAGGGCTGTCTTATCCGACACCGGGGAGCTGTTTTTT.

The chain joins TRBV12-3 or TRBV12-4 to TRBJ2-5; D gene unclear. V lost 1 base to trimming and J lost 4 bases, with 4 bases between them. This CDR3 has 12 residues. The CDR3, as DNA: TGTGCCAGCAGTTTAGTCCCAGAGACCCAGTACTTC. Translating it yields CASSLVPETQYF.

This chain joins TRBV10-3 and TRBJ2-2, with TRBD1 matching over 7 bases. Germline CDR1 ENHRY, CDR2 SYGVKD. Losses at the gene ends were 6 bases for V and 9 bases for J; bases not matched to a gene: 10. The CDR3 consists of 14 residues. The CDR3 loop reads CAISPRDSGRELFF. The DNA of the CDR3 is TGTGCCATCAGCCCCCGGGACAGTGGGCGGGAGCTGTTTTTT.

The chain joins TRBV5-1 to TRBJ2-3; 11 nucleotides align to TRBD2. With 3 bases clipped from V and 4 bases from J, the junction kept 4 bases outside the gene matches. The length of the CDR3 is 15 residues. Germline CDR1 reads SGHRS; CDR2 reads YFSETQ. Here the CDR3 reads CASSSTSGNSDTQYF. In nucleotides, the CDR3 is TGCGCCAGCAGCTCGACTAGCGGGAACTCAGATACGCAGTATTTT.

J is TRBJ1-6 and V is TRBV25-1, with D tentatively TRBD1 (5 bases). The V gene's germline CDR1 is MGHDK and CDR2 SYGVNS. The CDR3 contains 14 residues. V was shortened by 6 bases and J by 7 bases, with 13 bases between the two germline ends. The CDR3 DNA is TGTGCCAGCAGGGTAGGGACTACGAATTCACCCCTCCACTTT. Translated, it gives CASRVGTTNSPLHF.

The gene calls are TRBV28 and TRBJ2-3, with TRBD2 identical over 7 bases. The CDR3 runs to 15 residues. Germline loops: CDR1 MDHEN, CDR2 SYDVKM. Trimming took 5 bases from V and 0 from J; bases not matched to a gene: 5. In DNA form, the CDR3 reads TGTGCCAGCAGTCCGCCTAGCGGAAGCACAGATACGCAGTATTTT. Translated, it gives CASSPPSGSTDTQYF.

V usage is TRBV7-9 and J usage is TRBJ2-1; D is possibly TRBD2 (6 bases). With 4 bases removed from V and 2 bases from J, the gap between germline ends came to 15 bases. Germline V CDR1 and CDR2: SEHNR, FQNEAQ (reference sequence). The CDR3 is made up of 16 amino acids. As DNA, the CDR3 is TGTGCCAGCAGCTACCCATTGACGGGGGCCTACAATGAGCAGTTCTTC. Amino acid sequence: CASSYPLTGAYNEQFF.